The clone carrying this TCR beta chain was observed a handful of times. The data are from a study of cytotoxic CD8 clonotypes in ibrutinib-treated CLL. Frozen PBMC stocks contributed roughly 2.1 micrograms of genomic DNA to the TCR beta libraries. The data were produced by immunoSEQ multiplex PCR, yet TCRdb's version contains in-frame clones alone and is incomplete. Of under 150,000 clones detected, 80% appear once; the ten largest clones hold roughly 7.6%. Between the trimmed V and J ends, which lost 7 bases and 3 bases, there was a span of 21 bases. The CDR3 is 16 residues long. The germline CDR1 and CDR2 sequences are MDHEN and SYDVKM.

This clonotype was obtained from a human donor with chronic lymphocytic leukemia. Source: PBMCs, taken after 36 months of ibrutinib treatment. The rearrangement uses TRBV28 and TRBJ1-1, with D tentatively TRBD1 (5 bases). In DNA, the CDR3 is TGTGCCAGCACCGATCTGCTCTGGAGGGGAGACACTGAAGCTTTCTTT. This codes for CASTDLLWRGDTEAFF. Based on the CDR3 plus reference TRBV28 and TRBJ1-1, the full variable domain is DVKVTQSSRYLVKRTGEKVFLECVQDMDHENMFWYRQDPGLGLRLIYFSYDVKMKEKGDIPEGYSVSREKKERFSLILESASTNQTSMYLCASTDLLWRGDTEAFFGQGTRLTVV.